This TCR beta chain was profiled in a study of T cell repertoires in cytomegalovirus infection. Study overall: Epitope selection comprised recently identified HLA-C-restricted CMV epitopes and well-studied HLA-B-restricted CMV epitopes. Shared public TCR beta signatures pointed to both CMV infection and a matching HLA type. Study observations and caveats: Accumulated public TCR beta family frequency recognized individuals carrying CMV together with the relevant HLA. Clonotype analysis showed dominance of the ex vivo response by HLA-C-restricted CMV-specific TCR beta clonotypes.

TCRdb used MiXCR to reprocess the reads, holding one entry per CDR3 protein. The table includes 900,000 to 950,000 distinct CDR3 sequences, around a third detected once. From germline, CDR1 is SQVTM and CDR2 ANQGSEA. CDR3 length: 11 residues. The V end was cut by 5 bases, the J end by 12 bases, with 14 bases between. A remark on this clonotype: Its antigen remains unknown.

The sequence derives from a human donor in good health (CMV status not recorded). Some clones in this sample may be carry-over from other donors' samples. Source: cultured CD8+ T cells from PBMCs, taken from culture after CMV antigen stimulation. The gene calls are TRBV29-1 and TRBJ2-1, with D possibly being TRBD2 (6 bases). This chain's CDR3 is CSVMRDARQFF. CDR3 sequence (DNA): TGCAGCGTTATGCGGGATGCACGGCAGTTCTTC.